This T cell receptor beta chain derives from a study of PD-1 blockade in classical Hodgkin lymphoma. The study, taken as a whole, reports: CD4+ TCR diversity, unlike CD8+, climbed significantly by C4D1. The drivers behind the repertoire differences, possibly disease activity or prior therapy, remain undefined. Patients who responded completely had about the same baseline diversity as newly diagnosed patients.

Turning to this clone: The antigen remains unidentified.

The table came from immunoSEQ multiplex PCR; TCRdb's copy has only in-frame clones and leaves some out. This sample has roughly 15,000 clones, with over 70% found just once. Relapse after autologous stem cell transplantation occurred in every patient, and brentuximab vedotin exposure varied. The CDR3 covers 17 residues. Germline V gene lookup returns CDR1 MGHRA and CDR2 YSYEKL. Trimming shortened V by 0 bases and J by 3 bases, and 15 bases separated the two germline ends. J is TRBJ1-3 and V is TRBV4-1; D possibly corresponds to TRBD1 (5 bases). Here the sequenced sample was peripheral blood mononuclear cells (PBMCs), taken before the second cycle of nivolumab. This TCR was sampled from a human donor with classical Hodgkin lymphoma. In nucleotides, the CDR3 is TGCGCCAGCAGCCAAGATCCGGCAGGGTCGCATGGAAACACCATATATTTT. Its protein is CASSQDPAGSHGNTIYF.